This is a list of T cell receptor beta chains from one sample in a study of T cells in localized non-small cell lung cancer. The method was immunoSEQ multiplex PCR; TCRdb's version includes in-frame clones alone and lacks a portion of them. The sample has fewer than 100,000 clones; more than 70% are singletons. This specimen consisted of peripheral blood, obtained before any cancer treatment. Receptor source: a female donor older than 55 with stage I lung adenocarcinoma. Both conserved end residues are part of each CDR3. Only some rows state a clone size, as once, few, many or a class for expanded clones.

CASMGEGTQYF	TRBV2	.	TRBJ2-5
CASSATLQGHIQETQYF	TRBV9	.	TRBJ2-5
CASSLGPNTEAFF	TRBV18	few	TRBJ1-1
CASSMGPGFDSQPQHF	TRBV19	.	TRBJ1-5
CASTGILNSPLHF	TRBV7-2	.	TRBJ1-6
CASSQERGAEAFF	TRBV4-2	.	TRBJ1-1
CASSFPGSREETQYF	TRBV7-2	.	TRBJ2-5
CASGELARGGELFF	TRBV2	.	TRBJ2-2
CASSQVSLRGKNEQYF	TRBV14	.	TRBJ2-7
CATSSGADTEAFF	TRBV10-3	.	TRBJ1-1
CSVNGAAYEQYF	TRBV29-1	.	TRBJ2-7
CASRPDSLSGNTIYF	TRBV27	.	TRBJ1-3
CASSAWAGLGDEQFF	TRBV5-1	.	TRBJ2-1
CASSLDPSVSYNEQFF	TRBV5-6	.	TRBJ2-1
CASSADGGSYNEQFF	TRBV7-9	.	TRBJ2-1
CASSVAPGSGYGYTF	TRBV9	once	TRBJ1-2
CASSHRQGGSSYNSPLHF	TRBV27	.	TRBJ1-6
CASSLGIGQVKNIQYF	TRBV5-1	.	TRBJ2-4
CASSPTRDGEQYF	TRBV7-8	.	TRBJ2-7
CASIRVRIENYEQYF	TRBV2	.	TRBJ2-7
CASSIAPLEGSPLHF	TRBV19	few	TRBJ1-6
CATSRDRGVAQYF	TRBV15	.	TRBJ2-3
CASSRRTGVGSPLHF	TRBV5-4	.	TRBJ1-6
CASSIGSDTGELFF	TRBV19	few	TRBJ2-2
CASTEDRISYGYTF	TRBV2	.	TRBJ1-2